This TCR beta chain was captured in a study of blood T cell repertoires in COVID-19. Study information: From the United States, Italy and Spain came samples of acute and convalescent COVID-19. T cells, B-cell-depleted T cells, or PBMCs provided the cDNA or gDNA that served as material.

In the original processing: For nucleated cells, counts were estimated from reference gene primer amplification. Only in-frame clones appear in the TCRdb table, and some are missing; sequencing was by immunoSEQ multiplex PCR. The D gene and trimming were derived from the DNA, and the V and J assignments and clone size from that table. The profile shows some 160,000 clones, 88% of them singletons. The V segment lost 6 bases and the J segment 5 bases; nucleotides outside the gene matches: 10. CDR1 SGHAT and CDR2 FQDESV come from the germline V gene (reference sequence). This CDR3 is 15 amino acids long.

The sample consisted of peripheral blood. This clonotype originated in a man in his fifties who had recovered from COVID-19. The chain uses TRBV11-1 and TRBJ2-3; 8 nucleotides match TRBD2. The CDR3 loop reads CASRPAGAREDTQYF. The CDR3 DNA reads TGTGCCAGCAGACCAGCGGGAGCGCGGGAAGATACGCAGTATTTT.